The 22 T cell receptor beta chains in this list originate from one sample, sequenced in a study of response to subunit inactivated influenza vaccine. Each CDR3 protein is one row after TCRdb ran MiXCR on the RT-PCR reads. The sample has 400,000 to 650,000 distinct CDR3 sequences; 6.5% to 8% are singletons. The sample in question was PBMCs from blood, obtained around 25 months after vaccination. Source of these receptors: a man between 50 and 69 years old who received an inactivated influenza vaccine.

The V gene is TRBV20-1, the J gene TRBJ2-3; 9 nucleotides match TRBD2. V shed 3 bases, J shed 5 bases, and the junction held 0 bases outside the gene matches. Germline loops: CDR1 DFQATT, CDR2 SNEGSKA (reference sequence). This CDR3 spans 12 amino acids. The CDR3 loop reads CSASSGGDTQYF. The CDR3 DNA reads as TGCAGTGCTAGTAGCGGGGGAGATACGCAGTATTTT.

This clonotype showed up many times. This chain uses TRBV29-1 with TRBJ1-2; D is possibly TRBD1 (5 bases). Trimming removed 4 bases from V and 0 bases from J, with 6 bases in between. CDR1 and CDR2 from the germline V gene are SQVTM and ANQGSEA. The CDR3 is made up of 12 amino acids. The CDR3, as DNA: TGCAGCGTTGGGACATCTAACTATGGCTACACCTTC. This translates into CSVGTSNYGYTF.

V gene TRBV11-3 combines with J gene TRBJ2-1; TRBD2 matches at 7 bases. Germline V gene sequence: CDR1 SGHNT, CDR2 YENEEA. The J segment lost 4 bases and the V segment lost 0 bases, leaving 12 bases of the junction unmatched. The CDR3 is 18 amino acids. Written as DNA, the CDR3 is TGTGCCAGCAGCTTAGATTTTCGGTCTAGCGGAGTTTACAATGAGCAGTTCTTC. Encoded protein: CASSLDFRSSGVYNEQFF.

The rearrangement links TRBV20-1 to TRBJ2-1; 8 bases match TRBD2. The germline V gene encodes CDR1 DFQATT and CDR2 SNEGSKA (reference sequence). The CDR3 extends over 14 amino acids. The ends lost 1 base at V and 8 bases at J; junction bases unmatched: 7. The CDR3 DNA sequence: TGCAGTGCTAGAGTCACGGGAGGGCCTCATGAGCAGTTCTTC. Translating gives CSARVTGGPHEQFF.

The chain is built from TRBV18 and TRBJ2-5, with D possibly being TRBD1 (6 bases). CDR1 and CDR2 (germline): KGHSH, LQKENI. V lost 3 bases and J lost 4, with 9 bases in between. This CDR3 contains 13 residues. CDR3 sequence: CASSPGAAETQYF. The CDR3 DNA reads as TGTGCCAGCTCACCGGGGGCTGCAGAGACCCAGTACTTC.

CDR3 sequence reads: CAIRELPLAGDSYNEQFF. The DNA of the CDR3 is TGTGCCATCAGAGAACTCCCACTAGCGGGAGACTCCTACAATGAGCAGTTCTTC. The V and J genes are TRBV10-3 and TRBJ2-1, with 11 bases lining up with TRBD2. CDR1 is ENHRY, CDR2 SYGVKD, per germline. This CDR3 contains 18 residues. V was clipped by 6 bases and J by 0 bases; unmatched bases: 10.

The chain combines TRBV9 with TRBJ1-6; TRBD1 is a possible D gene (6 bases). This CDR3 region has 15 residues. Per the germline V gene, CDR1 is SGDLS and CDR2 is YYNGEE. Trimming cost V 0 bases and J 7 bases, with 11 bases left between them. The CDR3 is CASSVAEGGNSPLHF. The CDR3 bases are TGTGCCAGCAGCGTAGCGGAGGGGGGGAATTCACCCCTCCACTTT. The complete variable domain, with remaining parts taken from reference TRBV9 and TRBJ1-6, reads DSGVTQTPKHLITATGQRVTLRCSPRSGDLSVYWYQQSLDQGLQFLIQYYNGEERAKGNILERFSAQQFPDLHSELNLSSLELGDSALYFCASSVAEGGNSPLHFGNGTRLTVT.

This clonotype was seen at least ten times. The V gene is TRBV7-9, the J gene TRBJ1-2; D might be TRBD1 (5 bases). Per the germline V gene, CDR1 is SEHNR and CDR2 is FQNEAQ (reference sequence). This CDR3 is 13 amino acids long. V lost 5 bases to trimming and J lost 8 bases, with 15 bases between them. The CDR3 protein is CASSPTRERGYTF. CDR3 DNA: TGTGCCAGCAGCCCGACCAGGGAACGCGGCTACACCTTC.

This clonotype was seen at least ten times. The chain uses TRBV20-1 and TRBJ2-1, with TRBD1 matching over 9 bases. Germline V CDR1 and CDR2: DFQATT, SNEGSKA (reference sequence). Trimming removed 5 bases from V and 8 bases from J; junction bases left unmatched: 10. The CDR3 totals 14 residues. The CDR3 sequence is CSADPGTGRDEQFF. The CDR3 nucleotides read TGCAGTGCTGATCCCGGGACAGGGAGGGATGAGCAGTTCTTC.

Only a few counts were recorded for this clonotype. This chain joins TRBV7-9 and TRBJ2-3; a weak D match, TRBD2 (6 bases). V was pared by 1 base and J by 6 bases, with 17 bases between. The CDR3 consists of 16 residues. Looked up from germline, CDR1 is SEHNR and CDR2 is FQNEAQ (reference sequence). The CDR3 nucleotides are TGTGCCAGCAGCTTAGGCGCTAGCGACCCTGGGGATACGCAGTATTTT. This gives the protein CASSLGASDPGDTQYF.

This clonotype has ten or more counts. J is TRBJ2-1 and V is TRBV11-1; D not resolved. V lost 5 bases and J lost 7, with 15 bases in between. CDR3 size: 14 residues. The germline V gene has CDR1 SGHAT and CDR2 FQDESV (reference sequence). The CDR3 is CASSPATSRNEQFF. DNA for the CDR3: TGTGCCAGCAGCCCAGCCACCTCTAGGAATGAGCAGTTCTTC. Together with reference TRBV11-1 and TRBJ2-1, the CDR3 gives the full variable domain: EAEVAQSPRYKITEKSQAVAFWCDPISGHATLYWYRQILGQGPELLVQFQDESVVDDSQLPKDRFSAERLKGVDSTLKIQPAELGDSAMYLCASSPATSRNEQFFGPGTRLTVL.

The CDR3 reads CASSSGQDLRTQYF. In DNA form, the CDR3 reads TGTGCCAGCAGTTCCGGACAGGATCTCCGGACCCAGTACTTC. V is TRBV28 and J is TRBJ2-5, with 7 bases lining up with TRBD1. This CDR3 contains 14 residues. The V gene's germline CDR1 is MDHEN and CDR2 SYDVKM. Trimming took 4 bases from V and 7 from J; bases not matched to a gene: 9.

The chain is built from TRBV6-2 or TRBV6-3 and TRBJ2-1, with D possibly TRBD1 on 6 matching bases. CDR3 length equals 13 residues. CDR1 is MNHEY, CDR2 SVGEGT, per germline. Trimming removed 6 bases at V and 4 bases at J, with 10 bases between. The DNA of the CDR3 is TGTGCCAGCAGAAAGACAGGATACAATGAGCAGTTCTTC. It translates to CASRKTGYNEQFF.

This chain links TRBV5-6 with TRBJ2-7; 10 bases agree with TRBD1. Germline-derived CDR1 and CDR2 are SGHDT and YYEEEE. V was clipped by 2 bases and J by 4 bases; unmatched bases: 6. The length of the CDR3 is 15 residues. This CDR3 is CASSFGQGVPYEQYF. The CDR3 DNA reads TGTGCCAGCAGCTTCGGACAGGGGGTTCCTTACGAGCAGTACTTC.

This clonotype was seen only a few times. The V call is TRBV6-1, the J call TRBJ1-1; TRBD1 might be the D (6 bases). Looked up from germline, CDR1 is MNHNS and CDR2 is SASEGT. The V end lost 6 bases, the J end lost 10 bases, and 18 bases lay between the germline ends. This CDR3 is 13 amino acids long. The CDR3 coding sequence is TGTGCCAGCAGCCGAGACTCACAGGGAGGAGCTTTCTTT. It specifies CASSRDSQGGAFF.

The rearrangement joins TRBV7-2 to TRBJ2-7; the match to TRBD1 covers 8 bases. The CDR3 spans 14 residues. The V gene end was trimmed by 2 bases and the J gene end by 5 bases; junction bases not matched to a gene: 5. The germline gives CDR1 SGHTA, CDR2 FQGNSA. The CDR3 nucleotides read TGTGCCAGCAGCTTAAGGCAGGGGGCAGACGAGCAGTACTTC. Translating gives CASSLRQGADEQYF.

The V and J genes are TRBV7-6 and TRBJ2-3; D remains unclear. Deletions cut 4 bases from V and 5 bases from J, with 10 bases between. This CDR3 is 13 amino acids long. Germline loops: CDR1 SGHVS, CDR2 FNYEAQ. The CDR3 spells CASSSKMLDTQYF. CDR3 DNA: TGTGCCAGCAGCTCCAAGATGTTAGATACGCAGTATTTT.

This clonotype was seen repeatedly, ten times or more. DNA of the CDR3: TGCGCCAGCAGGTTACCGGGACAGGGTAATGAGCAGTTCTTC. Residues: CASRLPGQGNEQFF. V and J are TRBV10-2 and TRBJ2-1; 9 bases fit TRBD1. The ends lost 6 bases at V and 7 bases at J; junction bases unmatched: 7. Germline V gives CDR1 WSHSY, CDR2 SAAADI. The CDR3 has 14 amino acids.

The chain combines TRBV9 with TRBJ2-5; TRBD2 agrees at 9 bases. J was trimmed by 4 bases and V by 3 bases; bases with no gene match: 13. The CDR3 extends over 17 amino acids. Germline lookup yields CDR1 SGDLS and CDR2 YYNGEE. This chain's CDR3 is CASSDGGGANLGETQYF. The CDR3 DNA follows: TGTGCCAGCAGCGACGGCGGGGGGGCCAACCTGGGAGAGACCCAGTACTTC.

This clonotype was picked up a small number of times. J is TRBJ2-7 and V is TRBV5-1; D is perhaps TRBD1 or TRBD2 (5 bases each). The ends were cut back, 2 bases at V and 2 bases at J, with 11 bases in the middle. The CDR3 runs 14 residues. Looked up from germline, CDR1 is SGHRS and CDR2 is YFSETQ. Here the CDR3 DNA reads TGCGCCAGCAGCTTACCCGGGGCGCCCTACGAGCAGTACTTC. It encodes CASSLPGAPYEQYF.

This clonotype was observed a handful of times. The chain recombines TRBV20-1 with TRBJ2-7; TRBD2 aligns across 12 bases. The V gene end was trimmed by 6 bases and the J gene end by 0 bases; junction bases not matched to a gene: 6. The CDR3 is made up of 15 amino acids. From germline, CDR1 is DFQATT and CDR2 SNEGSKA (reference sequence). This CDR3 is CSAPLAGGSSYEQYF. Written as DNA, the CDR3 is TGCAGTGCCCCTCTAGCGGGAGGGAGCTCCTACGAGCAGTACTTC.

The genes are TRBV29-1 and TRBJ2-3; unclear D gene. Trimming left V 6 bases short and J 4 bases short, with 11 bases between. This CDR3 is 12 amino acids long. Germline V lookup: CDR1 SQVTM, CDR2 ANQGSEA. The CDR3 is CSVAPAADTQYF. In DNA form, the CDR3 reads TGCAGCGTCGCACCTGCGGCAGATACGCAGTATTTT.